Given below is one T cell receptor (beta chain) in context. Its cognate antigen is unknown. The assay was immunoSEQ multiplex PCR, and TCRdb's table has in-frame clones only and misses some. The sample yields around 200,000 clones, about 92% seen once. The data are from a study of T cell responses to AZD1222 COVID-19 vaccine. Study findings and constraints: Epitopes outside B.1.351 and B.1.1.7 mutated regions reportedly drew nearly half of spike TCRs. Donors skewed white British and female; clonal diversity was possibly underestimated.

The starting material was peripheral blood, obtained on day 0 of AZD1222 vaccination. This clonotype was sampled from an adult in good health.

DNA for the CDR3: TGCGCCAGCAGCTTGGGACAGGGAGCGTACGACGAGCAGTACTTC. Amino acids: CASSLGQGAYDEQYF. This sequence joins TRBV5-1 and TRBJ2-7, with 7 bases that match TRBD1. This CDR3 has 15 residues. Germline CDR1 reads SGHRS; CDR2 reads YFSETQ. The junction had 8 bases not matched to a gene; V was cut back by 0 bases and J by 5 bases.